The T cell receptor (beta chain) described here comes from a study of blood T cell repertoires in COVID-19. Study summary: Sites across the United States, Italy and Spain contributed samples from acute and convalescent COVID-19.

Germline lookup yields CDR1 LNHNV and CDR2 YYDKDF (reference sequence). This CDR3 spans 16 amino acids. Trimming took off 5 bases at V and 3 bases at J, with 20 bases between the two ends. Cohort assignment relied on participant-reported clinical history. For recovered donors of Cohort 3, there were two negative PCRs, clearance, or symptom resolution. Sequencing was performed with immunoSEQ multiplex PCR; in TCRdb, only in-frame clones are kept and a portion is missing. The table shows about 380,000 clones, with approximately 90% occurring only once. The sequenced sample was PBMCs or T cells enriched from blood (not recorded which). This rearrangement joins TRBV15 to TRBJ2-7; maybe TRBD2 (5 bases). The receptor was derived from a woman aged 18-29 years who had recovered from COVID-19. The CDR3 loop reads CATSPGRGSGRYEQYF. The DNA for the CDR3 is TGTGCCACCAGCCCCGGTCGGGGTAGTGGCCGCTACGAGCAGTACTTC. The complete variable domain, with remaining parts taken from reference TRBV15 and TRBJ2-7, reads DAMVIQNPRYQVTQFGKPVTLSCSQTLNHNVMYWYQQKSSQAPKLLFHYYDKDFNNEADTPDNFQSRRPNTSFCFLDIRSPGLGDTAMYLCATSPGRGSGRYEQYFGPGTRLTVT.